Listed here are 6 T cell receptor beta chains from one sample, sequenced in a study of technical replicates of blood from several donors. Sequencing was performed with immunoSEQ multiplex PCR; in TCRdb, only in-frame clones are kept and a portion is missing. The sample yields tens of thousands of clones, 94% seen once. The sample taken for sequencing was T cells isolated from PBMCs. Receptors were obtained from a human donor in good health.

This chain links TRBV5-1 with TRBJ1-2; 7 positions agree with TRBD1. CDR3 length: 13 residues. V was clipped by 4 bases and J by 5 bases; unmatched bases: 5. CDR1 is SGHRS, CDR2 YFSETQ, per germline. CDR3 DNA: TGCGCCAGCAGCGCGGGACAGAGTTATGGCTACACCTTC. Its translation is CASSAGQSYGYTF.

The chain couples TRBV7-9 to TRBJ1-5, with 7 bases matching TRBD1. The germline gives CDR1 SEHNR, CDR2 FQNEAQ (reference sequence). This CDR3 spans 18 amino acids. The V gene end was trimmed by 0 bases and the J gene end by 0 bases; junction bases not matched to a gene: 8. The CDR3, as DNA: TGTGCCAGCAGCTTAGCCCTGACAGGGACCGATAGCAATCAGCCCCAGCATTTT. Translation gives CASSLALTGTDSNQPQHF.

J is TRBJ1-5 and V is TRBV6-1; possible D gene TRBD1, 5 bases. Germline V gene data show CDR1 as MNHNS and CDR2 as SASEGT. The CDR3 has 15 residues. Deletions cut 1 base from V and 4 bases from J, with 11 bases between. DNA of the CDR3: TGTGCCAGCAGTGAAGGGGGGGTCGGTAATCAGCCCCAGCATTTT. Translation: CASSEGGVGNQPQHF.

The gene calls are TRBV18 and TRBJ2-7; the D gene is possibly TRBD2 (6 bases). The V end lost 0 bases, the J end lost 4 bases, and 10 bases lay between the germline ends. Germline CDR1 reads KGHSH; CDR2 reads LQKENI. This CDR3 spans 14 amino acids. This CDR3 reads CASSPPSGRYEQYF. CDR3 sequence (DNA): TGTGCCAGCTCACCACCTTCAGGGAGGTACGAGCAGTACTTC.

The count of this clone is one. The chain is built from TRBV20-1 and TRBJ2-7; D possibly corresponds to TRBD2 (5 bases). Deletions cut 4 bases from V and 4 bases from J, with 8 bases between. The germline V gene has CDR1 DFQATT and CDR2 SNEGSKA (reference sequence). The CDR3 extends over 11 amino acids. Here the CDR3 reads CSAMDLYEQYF. DNA of the CDR3: TGCAGTGCTATGGACTTATACGAGCAGTACTTC.

The chain carries TRBV30 and TRBJ2-7; possible D gene TRBD1, 8 bases. The CDR3 has 13 amino acids. The germline gives CDR1 GTSNPN, CDR2 SVGIG (reference sequence). V gave up 5 bases and J gave up 3 bases, with 14 bases separating them. The chain's CDR3 is CAWAQGGGYEQYF. The DNA of the CDR3 is TGTGCCTGGGCACAGGGGGGGGGCTACGAGCAGTACTTC.